These 28 T cell receptor beta chains were sequenced from one sample in a study of T cells in Graves' hyperthyroidism and ophthalmopathy. TCR beta CDR3 regions were amplified from RNA. Using the HTBI primer set, a first-round RT-PCR was run on the TCR CDR3. A single record per CDR3 protein comes from TCRdb applying MiXCR to the multiplex PCR reads. The profile shows about 700,000 distinct CDR3 sequences, just under 45% of them singletons. The sample comprised peripheral blood or thyroid tissue (not recorded which). The receptor set was obtained from an adult man with Graves' disease, either hyperthyroidism or ophthalmopathy (not recorded which).

As concerns this clonotype: This may arise from a read error, as a much more abundant clone is one base away. The CDR3 does not end in the conserved phenylalanine or tryptophan, so this is likely a read error. The J gene is TRBJ1-3, the V gene TRBV11-1, with TRBD1 as a possible D gene (5 bases). V dropped 5 bases and J dropped 0 bases, with 8 bases sitting between them. Germline CDR1 and CDR2: SGHAT and FQDESV (reference sequence). The CDR3 has 14 residues. CDR3: CASSPDTSGNTIYL. Written as DNA, the CDR3 is TGTGCCAGCAGCCCGGACACCTCTGGAAACACCATATATCTT.

This clonotype appeared a single time. Mismatch with germline at one junction end may stem from a read error. The CDR3 sequence: CASSLRGTSGTLYEQHF. CDR3 bases: TGTGCCAGCAGCTTACGCGGGACTAGCGGGACGCTCTACGAGCAGCACTTC. This chain uses TRBV7-2 with TRBJ2-7, with 13 bases matching TRBD2. The CDR3 has 17 amino acids. CDR1 and CDR2 from the germline V gene are SGHTA and FQGNSA.

This clonotype was detected only a few times. This chain connects TRBV20-1 to TRBJ1-1, with a tentative D call TRBD1 (5 bases). Germline values: CDR1 DFQATT, CDR2 SNEGSKA (reference sequence). The CDR3 contains 14 residues. The ends were cut back, 1 base at V and 1 base at J, with 10 bases in the middle. The CDR3 nucleotides are TGCAGTGCTAGAGGCAGGGTTCCGAACACTGAAGCTTTCTTT. This codes for CSARGRVPNTEAFF.

This clonotype showed up many times. This chain connects TRBV10-1 to TRBJ2-2, with D perhaps matching TRBD1 or TRBD2 (5 bases each). With 5 bases removed from V and 3 bases from J, the gap between germline ends came to 10 bases. Germline lookup yields CDR1 WNHNN and CDR2 SYGVQD (reference sequence). The length of the CDR3 is 14 residues. Written as DNA, the CDR3 is TGCGCCAGCAGTAGGGACGTCGACACCGGGGAGCTGTTTTTT. It specifies CASSRDVDTGELFF.

The CDR3 nucleotides read TGTGCCACCAGCAGCTTAGGGACAGCGGGACACGGCTACACCTTC. It encodes CATSSLGTAGHGYTF. The rearrangement joins TRBV15 to TRBJ1-2; the match to TRBD1 covers 7 bases. Germline lookup yields CDR1 LNHNV and CDR2 YYDKDF (reference sequence). CDR3 length: 15 residues. The J segment lost 8 bases and the V segment lost 3 bases, leaving 12 bases of the junction unmatched.

This clonotype was counted at least ten times. The gene calls are TRBV4-1 and TRBJ1-2; the D gene is possibly TRBD1 (6 bases). Deletions cut 3 bases from V and 3 bases from J, with 20 bases between. This CDR3 is built from 17 residues. CDR1 MGHRA and CDR2 YSYEKL come from the germline V gene. The CDR3 DNA reads TGCGCCAGCAGCCAGGATAATGGGGGGGCGCAAGACTATGGCTACACCTTC. Its protein product is CASSQDNGGAQDYGYTF.

This clonotype came up many times. The chain employs TRBV7-3 and TRBJ1-6; no clear D gene. Trimming stripped 2 bases from V and 2 bases from J, with 7 bases between. The CDR3 totals 15 residues. The germline V gene has CDR1 SGHTA and CDR2 FQGTGA. The CDR3 is CASSLRGTYNSPLHF. CDR3 coding DNA: TGTGCCAGCAGCTTACGAGGGACCTATAATTCACCCCTCCACTTT. The full variable domain, rest sourced from reference TRBV7-3 and TRBJ1-6, is GAGVSQTPSNKVTEKGKYVELRCDPISGHTALYWYRQSLGQGPEFLIYFQGTGAADDSGLPNDRFFAVRPEGSVSTLKIQRTERGDSAVYLCASSLRGTYNSPLHFGNGTRLTVT.

This clonotype has just a few counts. CDR3 loop: CASSLGETMETQYF. DNA of the CDR3: TGCGCCAGCAGCTTGGGGGAAACTATGGAGACCCAGTACTTC. The rearrangement uses TRBV5-1 and TRBJ2-5; no clear D. This CDR3 contains 14 residues. Trimming shortened V by 0 bases and J by 5 bases, and 11 bases separated the two germline ends. CDR1 is SGHRS, CDR2 YFSETQ, per germline.

This chain links TRBV5-1 with TRBJ1-1; D is unresolved. CDR1 is SGHRS and CDR2 is YFSETQ in the germline V gene. V was trimmed by 1 base and J by 1 base, leaving 11 bases between them. The CDR3 has 15 amino acids. The CDR3 is CASSLLARRNTEAFF. The CDR3 DNA is TGCGCCAGCAGCTTGCTGGCGAGGAGGAACACTGAAGCTTTCTTT. Filled out from reference TRBV5-1 and TRBJ1-1, the complete variable domain reads KAGVTQTPRYLIKTRGQQVTLSCSPISGHRSVSWYQQTPGQGLQFLFEYFSETQRNKGNFPGRFSGRQFSNSRSEMNVSTLELGDSALYLCASSLLARRNTEAFFGQGTRLTVV.

The gene calls are TRBV5-6 and TRBJ1-3; a weak D match, TRBD1 (5 bases). The CDR3 totals 13 residues. Trimming removed 2 bases from V and 8 bases from J, with 11 bases in between. The germline V gene encodes CDR1 SGHDT and CDR2 YYEEEE. DNA of the CDR3: TGTGCCAGCAGCTTCCAGGGTTTGGACACCATATATTTT. Amino acid sequence: CASSFQGLDTIYF.

This clonotype came up many times. The rearrangement uses TRBV20-1 and TRBJ2-7; D call uncertain. The germline CDR1 and CDR2 sequences are DFQATT and SNEGSKA (reference sequence). The CDR3 length is 15 residues. Trimming pared 2 bases from V and 3 bases from J, leaving 17 bases between. CDR3 loop: CSARRWATKGYEQYF. The CDR3 bases are TGCAGTGCTAGACGCTGGGCAACAAAGGGCTACGAGCAGTACTTC.

This clonotype was seen repeatedly, ten times or more. The chain employs TRBV7-8 and TRBJ1-6; 10 nucleotides match TRBD1. Germline CDR1 reads SGHVS; CDR2 reads FQNEAQ. The CDR3 consists of 16 residues. V lost 1 base to trimming and J lost 9 bases; unmatched junction nucleotides: 6. CDR3 region: CASSLGTGGGGSPLHF. The CDR3, as DNA: TGTGCCAGCAGCTTAGGGACAGGGGGTGGCGGTTCACCCCTCCACTTT.

Only a few counts were recorded for this clonotype. J is TRBJ2-7 and V is TRBV29-1, with D uncertain. CDR3 length equals 11 residues. Per germline, CDR1 SQVTM and CDR2 ANQGSEA. The V gene lost 5 bases and the J gene lost 0 bases, with 5 bases spanning the gap. The CDR3 DNA reads as TGCAGCGTTATCAACTCCTACGAGCAGTACTTC. Amino acid sequence: CSVINSYEQYF.

The chain uses TRBV6-6 and TRBJ2-2; D is undetermined. The CDR3 has 15 residues. The germline CDR1 and CDR2 sequences are MNHNY and SVGAGI (reference sequence). Trimming shortened V by 3 bases and J by 0 bases, and 8 bases separated the two germline ends. CDR3 DNA: TGTGCCAGCAGTTATGACCACGCGAACACCGGGGAGCTGTTTTTT. It encodes CASSYDHANTGELFF.

This clonotype appeared many times. J is TRBJ2-7 and V is TRBV7-2; D ambiguous. The CDR3 covers 13 residues. The germline V gene has CDR1 SGHTA and CDR2 FQGNSA. The V gene lost 2 bases and the J gene lost 6 bases, with 11 bases spanning the gap. DNA for the CDR3: TGTGCCAGCAGCTTAATAGGAAGGTCCGAGCAGTACTTC. Its translation: CASSLIGRSEQYF.

This clonotype was seen at least ten times. The CDR3: CASSERRNTEAFF. In nucleotides, the CDR3 is TGCGCCAGCAGTGAGAGGCGGAACACTGAAGCTTTCTTT. The gene calls are TRBV10-1 and TRBJ1-1, with D unclear. V lost 2 bases, J lost 1 base, and 5 bases lay in between. Germline loops: CDR1 WNHNN, CDR2 SYGVQD (reference sequence). The CDR3 is made up of 13 amino acids.

The chain joins TRBV5-1 to TRBJ2-7, with D possibly TRBD1 on 6 matching bases. V was clipped by 5 bases and J by 0 bases, with 12 bases between them. The CDR3 totals 14 residues. Germline V gives CDR1 SGHRS, CDR2 YFSETQ. The CDR3 nucleotides are TGCGCCAGCAGGTGGACAGCTGGCTCCTACGAGCAGTACTTC. Its protein is CASRWTAGSYEQYF.

This clonotype occurred a few times. The chain is built from TRBV12-3 or TRBV12-4 and TRBJ1-1; D is undetermined. The length of the CDR3 is 11 residues. The V end was cut by 10 bases, the J end by 4 bases, with 10 bases between. Here the CDR3 DNA reads TGTGCCAACCGGGAGGGCACTGAAGCTTTCTTT. Protein product: CANREGTEAFF.

J is TRBJ1-1 and V is TRBV2; maybe TRBD1 (5 bases). Germline values: CDR1 SNHLY, CDR2 FYNNEI. This CDR3 has 14 residues. The V end lost 3 bases, the J end lost 5 bases, and 13 bases lay between the germline ends. DNA of the CDR3: TGTGCCAGCAGTGATTTGCGCGGGGGAACTGAAGCTTTCTTT. It specifies CASSDLRGGTEAFF.

The V gene is TRBV12-3 or TRBV12-4, the J gene TRBJ2-5, with D tentatively TRBD2 (6 bases). This CDR3 contains 14 residues. The ends were cut back, 5 bases at V and 4 bases at J, with 14 bases in the middle. Here the CDR3 reads CASSERRDGETQYF. In DNA, the CDR3 is TGTGCCAGCAGTGAAAGGCGGGACGGAGAGACCCAGTACTTC.

A word on this clonotype: This sequence may be a read error, since a much larger clone differs from it by one base. The J gene is TRBJ2-7, the V gene TRBV7-2, with 12 bases aligning to TRBD2. CDR1 is SGHTA and CDR2 is FQGNSA in the germline V gene. The CDR3 runs to 14 residues. CDR3 sequence (DNA): TGTGTCAGCGGACTAGCGGGGTTTTTCGACGAGCAGTACTTC. Translating gives CVSGLAGFFDEQYF.

This clonotype was seen once. The chain links TRBV25-1 to TRBJ2-7; D ambiguous. Per germline, CDR1 MGHDK and CDR2 SYGVNS. V was pared by 4 bases and J by 3 bases, with 13 bases between. The CDR3 is made up of 14 amino acids. This CDR3 reads CASSARVNSYEQYF. The DNA of the CDR3 is TGTGCCAGCAGTGCTAGGGTGAACAGCTACGAGCAGTACTTC.

This clonotype showed up many times. V usage is TRBV29-1 and J usage is TRBJ1-1; D is perhaps TRBD1 (5 bases). Germline assignment: CDR1 SQVTM and CDR2 ANQGSEA. This CDR3 comprises 12 residues. Trimming stripped 7 bases from V and 1 base from J, with 10 bases between. This chain's CDR3 is CSGQPGNTEAFF. CDR3 coding DNA: TGCAGCGGACAGCCCGGGAACACTGAAGCTTTCTTT. Combining the CDR3 with reference TRBV29-1 and TRBJ1-1 gives the whole variable domain SAVISQKPSRDICQRGTSLTIQCQVDSQVTMMFWYRQQPGQSLTLIATANQGSEATYESGFVIDKFPISRPNLTFSTLTVSNMSPEDSSIYLCSGQPGNTEAFFGQGTRLTVV.

As to this clonotype: The junction departs from the called germline gene at one end, perhaps through a read error. This chain joins TRBV7-2 and TRBJ2-7, with 9 bases aligning to TRBD1. The CDR3 is made up of 14 amino acids. Germline loops: CDR1 SGHTA, CDR2 FQGNSA. The CDR3 DNA follows: TGTGCCAGCGCCCGGGACAGGGCCTCCAACGAGCAGTACTTC. As protein: CASARDRASNEQYF.

This clonotype showed up just a few times. J is TRBJ2-7 and V is TRBV19; 8 positions agree with TRBD1. CDR1 LNHDA and CDR2 SQIVND come from the germline V gene (reference sequence). V was clipped by 7 bases and J by 6 bases; unmatched bases: 11. There are 14 residues in the CDR3. The CDR3, as DNA: TGTGCCAGTACCCTGACAGGGGCGACTGGCGAGCAGTACTTC. Amino acid sequence: CASTLTGATGEQYF.

This chain joins TRBV10-3 and TRBJ1-4; 9 bases align to TRBD1. J lost 8 bases, V lost 3 bases, and 7 bases had no gene match. This CDR3 spans 15 amino acids. The germline gives CDR1 ENHRY, CDR2 SYGVKD. This CDR3 reads CAISEETGGLEKLFF. CDR3 bases: TGTGCCATCAGTGAAGAGACAGGGGGTCTCGAAAAACTGTTTTTT.

The chain recombines TRBV15 with TRBJ2-2, with 14 bases matching TRBD2. The V gene's germline CDR1 is LNHNV and CDR2 YYDKDF (reference sequence). CDR3 size: 17 residues. Trimming cost V 4 bases and J 6 bases; bases outside gene matches: 7. Here the CDR3 DNA reads TGTGCCACCAGCATCAACAGACTAGCGGGAGGGGCCGGGGAGCTGTTTTTT. It encodes CATSINRLAGGAGELFF.

This clonotype has a single count. The chain employs TRBV20-1 and TRBJ2-7; D perhaps matches TRBD2 (6 bases). This CDR3 spans 15 amino acids. V was pared by 3 bases and J by 0 bases, with 15 bases between. In germline, CDR1 is DFQATT, CDR2 SNEGSKA (reference sequence). Here the CDR3 DNA reads TGCAGTGCTAGTGCGGGTAGCGGTAACTCCTACGAGCAGTACTTC. This encodes CSASAGSGNSYEQYF.